The rows below give T cell receptor beta chains drawn from one sample of a study of T cell responses to AZD1222 COVID-19 vaccine. The assay was immunoSEQ multiplex PCR, and TCRdb's table has in-frame clones only and misses some. The data hold approximately 200,000 clones, with over 85% observed a single time. The sequences come from peripheral blood, collected 28 days after the second AZD1222 dose. These receptors were obtained from an adult who received the AZD1222 COVID-19 vaccine. CDR3s include the opening cysteine and the closing phenylalanine or tryptophan. Fields, in order: D gene, J gene, clone size, V gene, CDR3 length, CDR3 DNA, CDR3 protein. D genes are given only for firm matches. Where a row states a size, it is once, few, many or the class of an expanded clone; other rows omit it.

d_gene: -; j_gene: TRBJ1-3; abundance: -; v_gene: TRBV4-1; len: 18; CDR3nt: TGCGCCAGCAGCCAAGATCAGTGGACGTCGGGCTCTGGAAACACCATATATTTT; CDR3aa: CASSQDQWTSGSGNTIYF
d_gene: TRBD1; j_gene: TRBJ2-1; abundance: -; v_gene: TRBV7-9; len: 18; CDR3nt: TGTGCCAGCAGCTTATGGCCCCGGGGGACAGGTCAGGGGTTAGTCAAGTTCTTC; CDR3aa: CASSLWPRGTGQGLVKFF
d_gene: TRBD1; j_gene: TRBJ1-5; abundance: -; v_gene: TRBV14; len: 16; CDR3nt: TGTGCCAGCAGCCAGACAGGGGGCGGTGGCAATCAGCCCCAGCATTTT; CDR3aa: CASSQTGGGGNQPQHF
d_gene: -; j_gene: TRBJ1-3; abundance: once; v_gene: TRBV19; len: 14; CDR3nt: TGTGCCAGTAGCCTGACGCGGTCCGGAAACACCATATATTTT; CDR3aa: CASSLTRSGNTIYF
d_gene: -; j_gene: TRBJ1-2; abundance: -; v_gene: TRBV9; len: 16; CDR3nt: TGTGCCAGCAGCGACCCAACCCTCCAGGGTGTCTATGGCTACACCTTC; CDR3aa: CASSDPTLQGVYGYTF
d_gene: -; j_gene: TRBJ1-2; abundance: -; v_gene: TRBV6-5; len: 13; CDR3nt: TGTGCCAGCAGTTACTCGGCGAACTATGGCTACACCTTC; CDR3aa: CASSYSANYGYTF
d_gene: -; j_gene: TRBJ1-2; abundance: -; v_gene: TRBV10-3; len: 13; CDR3nt: TGTGCCACCTCTGTGGGGGTCGGAGATGGCTACACCTTC; CDR3aa: CATSVGVGDGYTF
d_gene: -; j_gene: TRBJ2-7; abundance: -; v_gene: TRBV3-1/TRBV3-2; len: 14; CDR3nt: TGTGCCAGCAGCCAAGTAGAGGGGAGCTACGAGCAGTACTTC; CDR3aa: CASSQVEGSYEQYF
d_gene: TRBD1; j_gene: TRBJ1-2; abundance: -; v_gene: TRBV5-4; len: 14; CDR3nt: TGTGCCAGCAGTTGGGACAGGGAAGGAGATGGCTACACCTTC; CDR3aa: CASSWDREGDGYTF
d_gene: -; j_gene: TRBJ1-2; abundance: few; v_gene: TRBV18; len: 13; CDR3nt: TGTGCCAGCTCACCGAGTAGTGGACCTGGCTACACCTTC; CDR3aa: CASSPSSGPGYTF
d_gene: -; j_gene: TRBJ1-6; abundance: -; v_gene: TRBV19; len: 16; CDR3nt: TGTGCCAGTAGTATAGATTCAAGCTCCTATAATTCACCCCTCCACTTT; CDR3aa: CASSIDSSSYNSPLHF
d_gene: TRBD1; j_gene: TRBJ1-5; abundance: -; v_gene: TRBV3-1/TRBV3-2; len: 14; CDR3nt: TGTGCCAGCAGTCTCGAGGGGGCATTAGGACCCCAGCATTTT; CDR3aa: CASSLEGALGPQHF
d_gene: -; j_gene: TRBJ1-2; abundance: -; v_gene: TRBV25-1; len: 16; CDR3nt: TGTGCCAGCAGTGAATCCCGGACAACGACCACCTATGGCTACACCTTC; CDR3aa: CASSESRTTTTYGYTF
d_gene: -; j_gene: TRBJ1-5; abundance: -; v_gene: TRBV30; len: 13; CDR3nt: TGTGCCTGGAGTGTACAGAGCAATCAGCCCCAGCATTTT; CDR3aa: CAWSVQSNQPQHF
d_gene: -; j_gene: TRBJ1-5; abundance: once; v_gene: TRBV18; len: 12; CDR3nt: TGTGCCAGCTCCCGATTGGGGCAGCCCCAGCATTTT; CDR3aa: CASSRLGQPQHF
d_gene: -; j_gene: TRBJ2-1; abundance: -; v_gene: TRBV4-3; len: 16; CDR3nt: TGCGCCAGCAGCCAAGCGGGCGGGCGTAATAACAATGAGCAGTTCTTC; CDR3aa: CASSQAGGRNNNEQFF
d_gene: -; j_gene: TRBJ1-4; abundance: -; v_gene: TRBV6-5; len: 14; CDR3nt: TGTGCCAGCACCCCAAGGGGGAATAATGAAAAACTGTTTTTT; CDR3aa: CASTPRGNNEKLFF
d_gene: -; j_gene: TRBJ1-1; abundance: -; v_gene: TRBV28; len: 13; CDR3nt: TGTGCCAGCAGTTTATGGGGAAACACTGAAGCTTTCTTT; CDR3aa: CASSLWGNTEAFF
d_gene: TRBD1; j_gene: TRBJ2-5; abundance: -; v_gene: TRBV18; len: 13; CDR3nt: TGTGCCAGCTCGGACAGGGCTCAAGAGACCCAGTACTTC; CDR3aa: CASSDRAQETQYF
d_gene: TRBD1; j_gene: TRBJ1-4; abundance: -; v_gene: TRBV5-6; len: 18; CDR3nt: TGTGCCAGCAGCTTTAATGGACAGGGTATTCAGGGGTATGAAAAACTGTTTTTT; CDR3aa: CASSFNGQGIQGYEKLFF
d_gene: -; j_gene: TRBJ2-1; abundance: -; v_gene: TRBV11-3; len: 13; CDR3nt: TGTGCCAGCAGCTTCCTCCGGGACAATGAGCAGTTCTTC; CDR3aa: CASSFLRDNEQFF
d_gene: TRBD2; j_gene: TRBJ2-5; abundance: -; v_gene: TRBV9; len: 15; CDR3nt: TGTGCCAGCAGCGTAGCTAGCGGGGGCCGGGAGACCCAGTACTTC; CDR3aa: CASSVASGGRETQYF
d_gene: -; j_gene: TRBJ1-5; abundance: once; v_gene: TRBV18; len: 13; CDR3nt: TGTGCCAGCTCACTCGGCCGGGATCAGCCCCAGCATTTT; CDR3aa: CASSLGRDQPQHF
d_gene: TRBD1; j_gene: TRBJ2-7; abundance: -; v_gene: TRBV5-1; len: 14; CDR3nt: TGCGCCAGCAGGCCGGGACAGATGACCTACGAGCAGTACTTC; CDR3aa: CASRPGQMTYEQYF
d_gene: TRBD1; j_gene: TRBJ1-2; abundance: -; v_gene: TRBV12-5; len: 21; CDR3nt: TGTGCTAGTGGTTTGGTAAATAGGGGCGGAATTTTGGGACAGGGGGCGTCAGGCTACACCTTC; CDR3aa: CASGLVNRGGILGQGASGYTF
d_gene: TRBD1; j_gene: TRBJ1-6; abundance: -; v_gene: TRBV19; len: 15; CDR3nt: TGTGCCAGTAGTCAGGGACAGGGGTTGGGCTCACCCCTCCACTTT; CDR3aa: CASSQGQGLGSPLHF
d_gene: TRBD1; j_gene: TRBJ2-7; abundance: -; v_gene: TRBV4-3; len: 16; CDR3nt: TGCGCCAGCAGCCAAGCCGTCGGGACAGGGGGCGACGAGCAGTACTTC; CDR3aa: CASSQAVGTGGDEQYF
d_gene: TRBD1; j_gene: TRBJ2-7; abundance: -; v_gene: TRBV9; len: 14; CDR3nt: TGTGCCAGCAGCACGTGGACAGGGGAGGGCGAGCAGTACTTC; CDR3aa: CASSTWTGEGEQYF
d_gene: -; j_gene: TRBJ2-3; abundance: -; v_gene: TRBV7-3; len: 16; CDR3nt: TGTGCCAGCAGCCCCCGTGTAGCGAGCGACACAGATACGCAGTATTTT; CDR3aa: CASSPRVASDTDTQYF
d_gene: TRBD1; j_gene: TRBJ1-1; abundance: -; v_gene: TRBV7-2; len: 14; CDR3nt: TGTGCCAGCAGCAGGGACAGGACCTATGAAGAAGCTTTCTTT; CDR3aa: CASSRDRTYEEAFF
d_gene: -; j_gene: TRBJ1-4; abundance: -; v_gene: TRBV3-1/TRBV3-2; len: 13; CDR3nt: TGTGCCAGCAGCCAAGGGCAGGGTGGGAAACTGTTTTTT; CDR3aa: CASSQGQGGKLFF
d_gene: -; j_gene: TRBJ1-5; abundance: -; v_gene: TRBV11-3; len: 13; CDR3nt: TGTGCCAGCAGCTTATGGGTGGATCGGCCCCAGCATTTT; CDR3aa: CASSLWVDRPQHF
d_gene: -; j_gene: TRBJ2-3; abundance: -; v_gene: TRBV10-3; len: 11; CDR3nt: TGTGCCGTACGCGGCCAGGATACGCAGTATTTT; CDR3aa: CAVRGQDTQYF
d_gene: TRBD1; j_gene: TRBJ2-7; abundance: -; v_gene: TRBV5-1; len: 15; CDR3nt: TGCGCCAGCAGCTCGACAAGGGGGCTTTCCTACGAGCAGTACTTC; CDR3aa: CASSSTRGLSYEQYF
d_gene: -; j_gene: TRBJ1-1; abundance: -; v_gene: TRBV6-1; len: 15; CDR3nt: TGTGCCAGCAGTGAATGGACGGTGCGCAACACTGAAGCTTTCTTT; CDR3aa: CASSEWTVRNTEAFF
d_gene: TRBD2; j_gene: TRBJ2-3; abundance: -; v_gene: TRBV14; len: 15; CDR3nt: TGTGCCAGCACCCCGGGGACTAGTAACACAGATACGCAGTATTTT; CDR3aa: CASTPGTSNTDTQYF
d_gene: -; j_gene: TRBJ1-1; abundance: -; v_gene: TRBV18; len: 13; CDR3nt: TGTGCCGGAAAGGGGGGCATGAACACTGAAGCTTTCTTT; CDR3aa: CAGKGGMNTEAFF
d_gene: TRBD1; j_gene: TRBJ1-4; abundance: -; v_gene: TRBV5-8; len: 16; CDR3nt: TGTGCCAGCAGCTTGCCAGGGGGCGTAACTAATGAAAAACTGTTTTTT; CDR3aa: CASSLPGGVTNEKLFF
d_gene: TRBD2; j_gene: TRBJ2-3; abundance: -; v_gene: TRBV4-3; len: 15; CDR3nt: TGCGCCAGCAGCCTGGGGCGGGGGAGCACAGATACGCAGTATTTT; CDR3aa: CASSLGRGSTDTQYF
d_gene: -; j_gene: TRBJ2-7; abundance: -; v_gene: TRBV3-1/TRBV3-2; len: 13; CDR3nt: TGTGCCAGCAGCCAAGGGAGCGCCTACGAGCAGTACTTC; CDR3aa: CASSQGSAYEQYF
d_gene: -; j_gene: TRBJ1-2; abundance: once; v_gene: TRBV28; len: 15; CDR3nt: TGTGCCAGCAACCCCGGTCTGGGCAGAAACTATGGCTACACCTTC; CDR3aa: CASNPGLGRNYGYTF
d_gene: -; j_gene: TRBJ2-1; abundance: -; v_gene: TRBV3-1/TRBV3-2; len: 13; CDR3nt: TGTGCCAGCACCCCCGTACGGGGCGGGGAGCAGTTCTTC; CDR3aa: CASTPVRGGEQFF
d_gene: TRBD1; j_gene: TRBJ1-5; abundance: few; v_gene: TRBV6-5; len: 14; CDR3nt: TGTGCCAGCAGGACAGGGTTCGGCGTCCAGCCCCAGCATTTT; CDR3aa: CASRTGFGVQPQHF
d_gene: TRBD1; j_gene: TRBJ1-4; abundance: -; v_gene: TRBV4-2; len: 17; CDR3nt: TGTGCCAGCAGCCAAATGTCTTCAGGGGGCGGAGATGGAAAACTGTTTTTT; CDR3aa: CASSQMSSGGGDGKLFF
d_gene: -; j_gene: TRBJ2-5; abundance: -; v_gene: TRBV7-9; len: 15; CDR3nt: TGTGCCAGCAGCTTAGGTCCCAGCGGACAAGAGACCCAGTACTTC; CDR3aa: CASSLGPSGQETQYF
d_gene: -; j_gene: TRBJ1-1; abundance: -; v_gene: TRBV19; len: 16; CDR3nt: TGTGCCAGTAGCTCCAGGACGTACGGGATTGGATTTGAAGCTTTCTTT; CDR3aa: CASSSRTYGIGFEAFF
d_gene: -; j_gene: TRBJ1-1; abundance: -; v_gene: TRBV7-3; len: 15; CDR3nt: TGTGCCAGCAGCTTATCGGGCAGCCCGAACACTGAAGCTTTCTTT; CDR3aa: CASSLSGSPNTEAFF
d_gene: -; j_gene: TRBJ1-3; abundance: -; v_gene: TRBV5-5; len: 16; CDR3nt: TGTGCCAGCAGCCACGACTCGGTGGACTCTGGAAACACCATATATTTT; CDR3aa: CASSHDSVDSGNTIYF
d_gene: -; j_gene: TRBJ1-5; abundance: -; v_gene: TRBV20-1; len: 15; CDR3nt: TGCAGTGCTAGTGGCTGGGGGCGAGGCAATCAGCCCCAGCATTTT; CDR3aa: CSASGWGRGNQPQHF
d_gene: TRBD1; j_gene: TRBJ1-2; abundance: once; v_gene: TRBV4-1; len: 15; CDR3nt: TGCGCCAGCAGCCAATCGGGACAGCGAGACTATGGCTACACCTTC; CDR3aa: CASSQSGQRDYGYTF
d_gene: TRBD1; j_gene: TRBJ2-5; abundance: -; v_gene: TRBV18; len: 15; CDR3nt: TGTGCCAGCTCACGACTGACAGGGGGCTGGGAGACCCAGTACTTC; CDR3aa: CASSRLTGGWETQYF
d_gene: -; j_gene: TRBJ1-1; abundance: -; v_gene: TRBV12-5; len: 13; CDR3nt: TGTGCTAGTGTGGGGGTAACGAACACTGAAGCTTTCTTT; CDR3aa: CASVGVTNTEAFF
d_gene: -; j_gene: TRBJ1-3; abundance: -; v_gene: TRBV7-8; len: 14; CDR3nt: TGTGCCAGCAGCTTAAAGCGCTCTGGAAACACCATATATTTT; CDR3aa: CASSLKRSGNTIYF
d_gene: -; j_gene: TRBJ2-7; abundance: -; v_gene: TRBV6-5; len: 14; CDR3nt: TGTGCCAGCAGTTACTCAAAGACAAGCTACGAGCAGTACTTC; CDR3aa: CASSYSKTSYEQYF